This T cell receptor beta chain was profiled in a study of PD-1 blockade in classical Hodgkin lymphoma. Notes on the study in general: Reasons behind the repertoire differences stay unclear, perhaps disease activity or earlier therapy. The diversity seen at baseline in complete responders resembled that of newly diagnosed patients.

With 0 bases removed from V and 6 bases from J, the gap between germline ends came to 3 bases. CDR1 and CDR2 from the germline V gene are MNHEY and SMNVEV (reference sequence). This CDR3 has 12 residues. Remarks on this clone: Its antigen is not identified.

Brentuximab vedotin exposure varied among the patients, all of whom had relapsed after autologous stem cell transplantation. Assay used: immunoSEQ multiplex PCR; TCRdb lists only in-frame clones, some missing. The sample lists some 41,000 clones; 65% to 85% were seen once. The receptor was isolated from a human donor with classical Hodgkin lymphoma. This sample comprised peripheral blood mononuclear cells (PBMCs), obtained before the second cycle of nivolumab. The rearrangement joins TRBV27 to TRBJ2-1; D call uncertain. This chain's CDR3 is CASSLSGNEQFF. CDR3 sequence (DNA): TGTGCCAGCAGTTTATCGGGCAATGAGCAGTTCTTC.